The present T cell receptor beta chain was sequenced within a study of T cell responses to AZD1222 COVID-19 vaccine. Germline CDR1 and CDR2: MGHRA and YSYEKL. CDR3 length: 17 amino acids. Trimming at V came to 1 base and at J to 1 base, leaving 9 bases not matched to a gene. Comment on this clone: Its antigen is not identified.

Whole-study findings and limits: Following two doses of AZD1222, Spike-specific TCR breadth and depth rose.

The assay was immunoSEQ multiplex PCR, and TCRdb's table has in-frame clones only and misses some. The data hold about 150,000 clones, with around 90% observed a single time. The chain has TRBV4-1 and TRBJ2-5; 7 positions agree with TRBD2. The input for sequencing was peripheral blood, taken 28 days after the second AZD1222 dose. This TCR was sampled from an adult who received the AZD1222 COVID-19 vaccine. This CDR3 reads CASSQAWTGGPQETQYF. CDR3 sequence (DNA): TGCGCCAGCAGCCAAGCATGGACGGGAGGACCCCAAGAGACCCAGTACTTC.